The rows below give T cell receptor beta chains drawn from one sample of a study of relationships among human T cell subsets. MiXCR was run by TCRdb on the multiplex PCR reads, yielding one entry per CDR3 protein. This table holds fewer than 15,000 distinct CDR3 sequences, over 60% found once. Sequencing input: CD4+ Th1 cells sorted from blood. All receptors derive from a man aged 40-49 years in good health. CDR3s leave out the opening cysteine and the closing phenylalanine or tryptophan.

cdr3_length | v_call | cdr3_aa
11 | TRBV19 | ASSSWGHNEQF
14 | TRBV28 | ASSPPQHSSSYGYT
11 | TRBV10-2 | ASSESGGGEAF
13 | TRBV6-5 | ASSYSGRSSYEQY
10 | TRBV11-2 | ASALGAGELF
14 | TRBV4-2 | ASSQERAGGLNEQF
11 | TRBV28 | ASSYRSAYEQY
15 | TRBV27 | ASSSLLAGGRSETQY
11 | TRBV12-3/TRBV12-4 | ASSSTVNYGYT
12 | TRBV11-2 | ASSLDGQGYEQY
12 | TRBV2 | ASSQINSNQPQH
10 | TRBV10-3 | AISRGGYEQY
12 | TRBV11-2 | ASSRRAGANVLT
11 | TRBV24-1 | ATSEGGAYGYT
14 | TRBV28 | ASSLPGGNPTDTQY
11 | TRBV5-5 | ASSLGVWAEAF
16 | TRBV5-1 | ASSLDPQSNSPNQPQH
12 | TRBV28 | ASRNRPDVYEQY
11 | TRBV20-1 | SATRRVYNEQF
10 | TRBV11-2 | ASRSPGDTQY